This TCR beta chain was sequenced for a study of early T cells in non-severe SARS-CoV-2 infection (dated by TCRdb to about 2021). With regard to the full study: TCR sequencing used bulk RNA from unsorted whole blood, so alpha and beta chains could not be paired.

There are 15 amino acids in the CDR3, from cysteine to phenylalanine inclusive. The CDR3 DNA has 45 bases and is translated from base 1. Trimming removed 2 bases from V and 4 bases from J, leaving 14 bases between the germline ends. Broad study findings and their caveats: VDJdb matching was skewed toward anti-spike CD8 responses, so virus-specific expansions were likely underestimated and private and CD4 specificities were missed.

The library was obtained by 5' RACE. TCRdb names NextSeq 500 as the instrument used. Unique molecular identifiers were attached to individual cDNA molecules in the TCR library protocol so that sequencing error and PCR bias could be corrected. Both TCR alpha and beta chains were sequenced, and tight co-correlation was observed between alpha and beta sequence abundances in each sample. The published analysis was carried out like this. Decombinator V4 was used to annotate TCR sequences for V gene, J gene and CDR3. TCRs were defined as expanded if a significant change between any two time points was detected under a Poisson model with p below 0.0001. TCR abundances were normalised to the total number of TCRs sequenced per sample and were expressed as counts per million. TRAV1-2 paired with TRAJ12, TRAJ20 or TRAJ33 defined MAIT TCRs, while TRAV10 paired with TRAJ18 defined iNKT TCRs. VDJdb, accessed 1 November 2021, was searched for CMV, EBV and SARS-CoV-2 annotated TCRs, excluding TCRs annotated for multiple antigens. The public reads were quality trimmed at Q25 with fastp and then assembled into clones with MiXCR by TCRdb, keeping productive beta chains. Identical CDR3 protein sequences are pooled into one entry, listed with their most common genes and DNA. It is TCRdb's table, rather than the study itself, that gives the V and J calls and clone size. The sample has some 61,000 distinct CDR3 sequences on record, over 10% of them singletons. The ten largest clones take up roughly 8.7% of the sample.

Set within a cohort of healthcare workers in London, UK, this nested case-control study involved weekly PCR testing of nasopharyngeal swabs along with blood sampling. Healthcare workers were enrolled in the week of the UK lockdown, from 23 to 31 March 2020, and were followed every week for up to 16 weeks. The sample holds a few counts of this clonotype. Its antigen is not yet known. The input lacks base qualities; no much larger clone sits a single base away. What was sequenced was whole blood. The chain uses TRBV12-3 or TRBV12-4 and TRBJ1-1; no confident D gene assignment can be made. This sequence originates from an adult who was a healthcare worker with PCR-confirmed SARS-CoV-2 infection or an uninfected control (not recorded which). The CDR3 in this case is CASSLSARAGTEAFF. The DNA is TGTGCCAGCAGTTTAAGCGCTAGGGCCGGCACTGAAGCTTTCTTT.